The following is a TCR beta chain sequence with its context. Its specificity is unknown. The length of the CDR3 is 14 residues. V was pared by 4 bases and J by 4 bases, with 11 bases between. Germline V gene lookup returns CDR1 KGHSH and CDR2 LQKENI. This specimen belongs to a study of response to subunit inactivated influenza vaccine. TCRdb recomputed calls from the RT-PCR reads with MiXCR, one row per CDR3 protein. In the table there are about 540,000 distinct CDR3 sequences, roughly 25% of which are singletons. Study conclusions and caveats: The authors offered the suggestion that each seasonal influenza vaccination recruits few new T cells.

This sample was shared with a second study, whose subject was T cells expressing NK-cell markers. This second study says: The authors made TCR beta cDNA libraries by 5'RACE template switching. This switching added a universal primer site and UMIs. According to the study, TCR beta repertoires originated from sorted CD3+CD56+NKG2C+, CD3+CD56+NKG2C- and CD3+CD56-NKG2C+ T cells. The share of CD8+ T cells held by dominant NKG2C+ clonotypes was roughly 1.0-8% in several donors. The study left the HCMV specificity of expanded NKG2C+ T cell clones unresolved.

The source is a man over 45 who received an inactivated influenza vaccine. This chain joins TRBV18 and TRBJ2-1, with a possible D match to TRBD1 (6 bases). Here the sequenced sample was CD4+ T cells sorted from PBMCs, taken less than 13 days after vaccination. The CDR3 is CASSRQGLYNEQFF. In DNA, the CDR3 is TGTGCCAGCTCACGCCAGGGGCTTTACAATGAGCAGTTCTTC.